Shown below are 10 T cell receptor beta chains from a single sample sequenced in a study of blood T cell repertoires in COVID-19. Sequencing was performed with immunoSEQ multiplex PCR; in TCRdb, only in-frame clones are kept and a portion is missing. The sample has 200,000 or so clones, about four fifths seen once. The material sequenced was peripheral blood. The source of these receptors is a woman of 80 years or more with COVID-19, enrolled during active disease.

The V call is TRBV7-8, the J call TRBJ2-1; 7 bases align to TRBD2. The CDR3 loop spans 14 amino acids. Germline CDR1 reads SGHVS; CDR2 reads FQNEAQ. The trim removed 3 bases at V and 6 bases at J, leaving 5 bases unmatched. The CDR3 region has the DNA TGTGCCAGCAGCTTCGCGACTAGCAGCAATGAGCAGTTCTTC. It translates to CASSFATSSNEQFF. Full variable domain (missing parts from reference TRBV7-8 and TRBJ2-1): GAGVSQSPRYKVAKRGQDVALRCDPISGHVSLFWYQQALGQGPEFLTYFQNEAQLDKSGLPSDRFFAERPEGSVSTLKIQRTQQEDSAVYLCASSFATSSNEQFFGPGTRLTVL.

The chain uses TRBV5-1 and TRBJ2-7; maybe TRBD1 (6 bases). Germline V lookup: CDR1 SGHRS, CDR2 YFSETQ. V lost 0 bases, J lost 0 bases, and 7 bases lay in between. This CDR3 spans 14 amino acids. The CDR3 sequence: CASSLGTVSYEQYF. The CDR3 nucleotides are TGCGCCAGCAGCTTGGGGACAGTCTCCTACGAGCAGTACTTC. The variable domain in full, with the rest retrieved from reference TRBV5-1 and TRBJ2-7, is KAGVTQTPRYLIKTRGQQVTLSCSPISGHRSVSWYQQTPGQGLQFLFEYFSETQRNKGNFPGRFSGRQFSNSRSEMNVSTLELGDSALYLCASSLGTVSYEQYFGPGTRLTVT.

The chain couples TRBV19 to TRBJ2-1; 11 bases map to TRBD1. Germline values: CDR1 LNHDA, CDR2 SQIVND (reference sequence). The V gene end was trimmed by 9 bases and the J gene end by 8 bases; junction bases not matched to a gene: 15. CDR3 length: 16 amino acids. CDR3 amino acids: CASLPWTGGPKDEQFF. The CDR3 DNA sequence: TGTGCCAGCCTACCCTGGACAGGGGGCCCAAAAGATGAGCAGTTCTTC.

The V and J genes are TRBV10-1 and TRBJ2-3; D ambiguous. This CDR3 region has 10 residues. The V gene's germline CDR1 is WNHNN and CDR2 SYGVQD (reference sequence). V lost 8 bases and J lost 3, with 3 bases in between. The chain's CDR3 is CASPTDTQYF. As DNA, the CDR3 is TGCGCCAGCCCAACAGATACGCAGTATTTT.

The genes are TRBV19 and TRBJ1-1; 7 bases map to TRBD1. Germline V lookup: CDR1 LNHDA, CDR2 SQIVND (reference sequence). The CDR3 runs to 16 residues. Losses at the gene ends were 6 bases for V and 2 bases for J; bases not matched to a gene: 12. The CDR3 DNA is TGTGCCAGTAGCTTATTACAGGGGTGGGGAAACACTGAAGCTTTCTTT. Its protein is CASSLLQGWGNTEAFF.

CDR3 in amino acids: CASSRREGSYEQYF. DNA of the CDR3: TGCGCCAGCAGCCGCAGAGAGGGATCCTACGAGCAGTACTTC. This chain connects TRBV4-1 to TRBJ2-7; weak D call: TRBD2 (5 bases). This CDR3 region has 14 residues. The V and J ends lost 4 bases and 1 base respectively, with 11 bases between them. Germline assignment: CDR1 MGHRA and CDR2 YSYEKL.

CDR3 residues: CASSRLSAGDTTNEKLFF. In DNA, the CDR3 is TGTGCCAGCTCACGCCTCTCGGCAGGGGATACAACTAATGAAAAACTGTTTTTT. V usage is TRBV18 and J usage is TRBJ1-4; possible D gene TRBD1, 6 bases. CDR3 length: 18 residues. Germline loops: CDR1 KGHSH, CDR2 LQKENI. V lost 4 bases, J lost 0 bases, and 18 bases lay in between.

This chain links TRBV5-5 with TRBJ1-1; TRBD1 might be the D (5 bases). Germline CDR1 is SGHKS and CDR2 is YYEKEE (reference sequence). This CDR3 is built from 13 residues. Deletions cut 1 base from V and 5 bases from J, with 9 bases between. This CDR3 is CASSLQGPTEAFF. Written as DNA, the CDR3 is TGTGCCAGCAGCTTGCAGGGCCCGACTGAAGCTTTCTTT.

This rearrangement joins TRBV2 to TRBJ1-5, with 7 bases aligning to TRBD1. With 2 bases clipped from V and 5 bases from J, the junction kept 6 bases outside the gene matches. The CDR3 spans 15 residues. Germline V lookup: CDR1 SNHLY, CDR2 FYNNEI. The CDR3 sequence is CASSELPGGDQPQHF. CDR3 nucleotide sequence: TGTGCCAGCAGTGAACTGCCAGGGGGTGATCAGCCCCAGCATTTT.

This chain links TRBV18 with TRBJ1-1; D call uncertain. V was clipped by 1 base and J by 7 bases, with 10 bases between them. CDR3 length equals 13 residues. Per germline, CDR1 KGHSH and CDR2 LQKENI. The CDR3 region is CASSPLAGVEAFF. CDR3 DNA sequence: TGTGCCAGCTCACCACTGGCAGGTGTTGAAGCTTTCTTT.